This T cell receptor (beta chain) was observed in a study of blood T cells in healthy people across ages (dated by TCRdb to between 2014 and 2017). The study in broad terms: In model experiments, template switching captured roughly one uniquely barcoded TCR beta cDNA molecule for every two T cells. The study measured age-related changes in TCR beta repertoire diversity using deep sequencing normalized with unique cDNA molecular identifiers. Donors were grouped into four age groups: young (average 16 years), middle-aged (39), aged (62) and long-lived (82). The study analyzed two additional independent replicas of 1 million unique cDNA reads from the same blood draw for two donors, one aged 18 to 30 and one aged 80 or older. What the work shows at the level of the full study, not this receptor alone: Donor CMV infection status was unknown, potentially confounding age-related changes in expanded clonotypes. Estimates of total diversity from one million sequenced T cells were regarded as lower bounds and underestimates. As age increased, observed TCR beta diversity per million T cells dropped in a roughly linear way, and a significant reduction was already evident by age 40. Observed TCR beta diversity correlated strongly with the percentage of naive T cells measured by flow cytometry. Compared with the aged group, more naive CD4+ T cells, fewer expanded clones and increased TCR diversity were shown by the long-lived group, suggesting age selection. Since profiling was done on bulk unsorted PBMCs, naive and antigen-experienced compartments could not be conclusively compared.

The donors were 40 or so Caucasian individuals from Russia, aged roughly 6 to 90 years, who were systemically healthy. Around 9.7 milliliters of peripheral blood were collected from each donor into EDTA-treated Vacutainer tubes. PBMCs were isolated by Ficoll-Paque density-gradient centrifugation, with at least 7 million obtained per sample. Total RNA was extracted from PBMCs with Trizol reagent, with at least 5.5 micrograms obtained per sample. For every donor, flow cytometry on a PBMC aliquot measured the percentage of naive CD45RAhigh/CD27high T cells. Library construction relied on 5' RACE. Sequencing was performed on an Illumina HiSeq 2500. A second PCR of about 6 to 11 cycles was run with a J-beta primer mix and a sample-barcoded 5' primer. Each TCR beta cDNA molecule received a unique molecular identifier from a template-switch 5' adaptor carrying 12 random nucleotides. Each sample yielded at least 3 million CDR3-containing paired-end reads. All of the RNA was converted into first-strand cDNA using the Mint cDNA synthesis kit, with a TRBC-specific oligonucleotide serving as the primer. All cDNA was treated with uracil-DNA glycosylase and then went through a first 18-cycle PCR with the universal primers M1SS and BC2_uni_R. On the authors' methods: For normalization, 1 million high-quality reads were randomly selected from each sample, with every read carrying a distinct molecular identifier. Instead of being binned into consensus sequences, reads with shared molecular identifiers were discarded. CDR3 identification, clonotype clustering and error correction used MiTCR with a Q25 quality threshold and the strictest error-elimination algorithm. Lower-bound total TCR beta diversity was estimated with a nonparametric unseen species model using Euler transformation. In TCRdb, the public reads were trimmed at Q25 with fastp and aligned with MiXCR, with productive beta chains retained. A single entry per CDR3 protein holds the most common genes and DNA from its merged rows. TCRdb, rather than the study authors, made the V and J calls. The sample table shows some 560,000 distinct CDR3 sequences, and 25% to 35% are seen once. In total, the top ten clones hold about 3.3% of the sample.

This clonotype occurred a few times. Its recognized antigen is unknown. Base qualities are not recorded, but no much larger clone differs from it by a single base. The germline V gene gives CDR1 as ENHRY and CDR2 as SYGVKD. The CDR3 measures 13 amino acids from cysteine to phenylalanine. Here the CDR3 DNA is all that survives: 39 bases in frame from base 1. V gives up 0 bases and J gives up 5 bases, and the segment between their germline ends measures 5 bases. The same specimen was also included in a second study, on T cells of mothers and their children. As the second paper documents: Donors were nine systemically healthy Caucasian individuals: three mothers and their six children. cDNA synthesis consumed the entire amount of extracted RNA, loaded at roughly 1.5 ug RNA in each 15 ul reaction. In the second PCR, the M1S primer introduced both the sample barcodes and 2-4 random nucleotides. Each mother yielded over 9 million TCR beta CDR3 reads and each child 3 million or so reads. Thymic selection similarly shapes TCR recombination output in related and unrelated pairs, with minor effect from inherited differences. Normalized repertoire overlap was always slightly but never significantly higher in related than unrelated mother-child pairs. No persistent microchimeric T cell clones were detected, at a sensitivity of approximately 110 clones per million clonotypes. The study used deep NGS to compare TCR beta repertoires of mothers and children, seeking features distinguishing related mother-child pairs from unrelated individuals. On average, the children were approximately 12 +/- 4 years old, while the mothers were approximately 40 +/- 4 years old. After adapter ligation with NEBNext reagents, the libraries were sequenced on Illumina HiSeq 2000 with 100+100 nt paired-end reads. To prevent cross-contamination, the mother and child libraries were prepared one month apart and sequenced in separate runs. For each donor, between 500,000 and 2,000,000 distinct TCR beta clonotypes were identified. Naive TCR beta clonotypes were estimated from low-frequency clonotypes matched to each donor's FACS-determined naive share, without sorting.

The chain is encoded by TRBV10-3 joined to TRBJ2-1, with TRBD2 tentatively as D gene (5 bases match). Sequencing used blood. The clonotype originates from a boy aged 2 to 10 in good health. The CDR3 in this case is CAISESRDNEQFF. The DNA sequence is TGTGCCATCAGTGAGTCGAGGGACAATGAGCAGTTCTTC.